The next 30 T cell receptor beta chains were all read from a single sample in a study of OX40 agonist ivuxolimab in advanced cancers. Generated by immunoSEQ multiplex PCR, the TCRdb table keeps only in-frame clones and is missing some. Here the sample spans 70,000 to 80,000 clones, roughly 86% being singletons. Material: CD4+ or CD8+ T cells sorted from blood, obtained in a trial of the OX40 agonist ivuxolimab. The receptor source for this set is an adult with an advanced solid tumor such as melanoma, head and neck, liver or kidney cancer.

This clone turned up a few times. V is TRBV5-4 and J is TRBJ1-3, with 11 positions matching TRBD1. Germline CDR1 reads SGHNT; CDR2 reads YYREEE (reference sequence). The CDR3 runs 15 residues. Trimming removed 4 bases from V and 3 bases from J; junction bases left unmatched: 3. In DNA form, the CDR3 reads TGTGCCAGCAGCGGGACAGGGGGTTATGGAAACACCATATATTTT. This gives the protein CASSGTGGYGNTIYF.

This chain joins TRBV28 and TRBJ1-1; TRBD1 matches at 9 bases. The CDR3 loop spans 13 amino acids. The germline CDR1 and CDR2 sequences are MDHEN and SYDVKM. The V gene end was trimmed by 5 bases and the J gene end by 11 bases; junction bases not matched to a gene: 9. The CDR3 loop reads CASSPGQGSVAFF. CDR3 in DNA: TGTGCCAGCAGTCCGGGACAGGGAAGTGTGGCTTTCTTT.

V gene TRBV6-1 combines with J gene TRBJ2-2, with 9 bases fitting TRBD1. This CDR3 has 14 amino acids. Germline CDR1 is MNHNS and CDR2 is SASEGT. Unmatched junction bases numbered 5, after V lost 7 bases and J lost 5 bases. The CDR3 coding sequence is TGTGCCAGCAAACAGGGGGCTATGACCGGGGAGCTGTTTTTT. Amino acid sequence: CASKQGAMTGELFF.

The chain has TRBV11-2 and TRBJ2-1; 7 bases fit TRBD2. The CDR3 loop spans 17 amino acids. The trim removed 2 bases at V and 5 bases at J, leaving 12 bases unmatched. Germline loops: CDR1 SGHAT, CDR2 FQNNGV. CDR3 region: CASSLRAPPLANNEQFF. In DNA, the CDR3 is TGTGCCAGCAGCTTAAGGGCCCCACCACTAGCGAACAATGAGCAGTTCTTC.

The genes are TRBV4-2 and TRBJ1-3, with a possible D match to TRBD1 (6 bases). The V end lost 5 bases, the J end lost 0 bases, and 11 bases lay between the germline ends. This CDR3 has 15 residues. Germline V gene lookup returns CDR1 LGHNA and CDR2 YNFKEQ. The CDR3 is CASSKRTVSGNTIYF. The CDR3 nucleotides read TGTGCCAGCAGCAAACGGACAGTCTCTGGAAACACCATATATTTT.

The V gene is TRBV28, the J gene TRBJ2-5, with 12 bases lining up with TRBD2. Trimming took 2 bases from V and 2 from J; bases not matched to a gene: 3. CDR3 length: 16 residues. Germline V gene lookup returns CDR1 MDHEN and CDR2 SYDVKM. CDR3 loop: CASSLTSGGSQETQYF. CDR3 nucleotide sequence: TGTGCCAGCAGTTTAACTAGCGGGGGGTCTCAAGAGACCCAGTACTTC. Full variable domain (remainder filled in from reference TRBV28 and TRBJ2-5): DVKVTQSSRYLVKRTGEKVFLECVQDMDHENMFWYRQDPGLGLRLIYFSYDVKMKEKGDIPEGYSVSREKKERFSLILESASTNQTSMYLCASSLTSGGSQETQYFGPGTRLLVL.

This clone was seen once. This chain links TRBV30 with TRBJ1-2; D not certain. The CDR3 consists of 14 residues. Trimming cost V 3 bases and J 4 bases, with 15 bases left between them. Germline values: CDR1 GTSNPN, CDR2 SVGIG (reference sequence). This chain's CDR3 is CAWRVLTTLYGYTF. The CDR3 nucleotides are TGTGCCTGGAGGGTACTCACCACCCTCTATGGCTACACCTTC.

This clone was observed a single time. The V and J genes are TRBV30 and TRBJ1-4; 10 bases line up with TRBD1. Germline trimming cut 5 bases from V and 8 bases from J; bases unmatched to any gene: 5. This CDR3 comprises 13 residues. Germline V gene data show CDR1 as GTSNPN and CDR2 as SVGIG (reference sequence). As DNA, the CDR3 is TGTGCCTGGGGGACAGGGGCGGGAGAAAAACTGTTTTTT. This translates into CAWGTGAGEKLFF.

V usage is TRBV19 and J usage is TRBJ2-5; the D gene is possibly TRBD1 (5 bases). V was clipped by 5 bases and J by 1 base, with 11 bases between them. The CDR3 is 14 amino acids. Germline values: CDR1 LNHDA, CDR2 SQIVND (reference sequence). This chain's CDR3 is CASSQGRFQETQYF. The CDR3 coding sequence is TGTGCCAGTAGTCAGGGCCGGTTCCAAGAGACCCAGTACTTC.

This chain connects TRBV9 to TRBJ2-5; TRBD2 aligns across 14 bases. With V trimmed by 2 bases and J by 1 base, 10 bases remained unmatched. CDR3 length equals 19 residues. The germline gives CDR1 SGDLS, CDR2 YYNGEE. The CDR3 loop reads CASSVASGTSGSLQETQYF. CDR3 coding DNA: TGTGCCAGCAGCGTCGCCTCCGGGACTAGCGGGAGTCTCCAAGAGACCCAGTACTTC.

This chain uses TRBV7-2 with TRBJ1-4, with D tentatively TRBD1 (6 bases). Looked up from germline, CDR1 is SGHTA and CDR2 is FQGNSA. Trimming stripped 2 bases from V and 8 bases from J, with 12 bases between. This CDR3 spans 14 amino acids. CDR3 protein: CASSLRGGGEKLFF. CDR3 coding DNA: TGTGCCAGCAGCTTACGAGGGGGGGGAGAAAAACTGTTTTTT.

The chain recombines TRBV7-2 with TRBJ2-1, with D possibly TRBD2 on 6 matching bases. The CDR3 is 16 amino acids. V lost 5 bases, J lost 7 bases, and 21 bases lay in between. Germline V lookup: CDR1 SGHTA, CDR2 FQGNSA. The CDR3: CASSGRQTRIYNEQFF. CDR3 DNA sequence: TGTGCCAGCAGCGGCCGACAGACTAGAATCTATAATGAGCAGTTCTTC.

V usage is TRBV9 and J usage is TRBJ2-1; 7 positions match TRBD2. V was clipped by 3 bases and J by 7 bases; unmatched bases: 10. This CDR3 is built from 15 residues. In germline, CDR1 is SGDLS, CDR2 YYNGEE. This CDR3 is CASSGDRDYTNEQFF. CDR3 DNA: TGTGCCAGCAGCGGAGACCGGGACTACACGAATGAGCAGTTCTTC.

The V gene is TRBV27, the J gene TRBJ2-1; D not resolved. The CDR3 is 12 residues long. V lost 7 bases, J lost 6 bases, and 10 bases lay in between. Germline V lookup: CDR1 MNHEY, CDR2 SMNVEV (reference sequence). The CDR3 spells CASTSLGNEQFF. The DNA for the CDR3 is TGTGCCAGCACCTCCCTTGGCAATGAGCAGTTCTTC.

The rearrangement links TRBV18 to TRBJ1-5, with unresolved D. Trimming left V 2 bases short and J 4 bases short, with 6 bases between. The CDR3 contains 13 residues. Germline CDR1 and CDR2: KGHSH and LQKENI. Here the CDR3 DNA reads TGTGCCAGCTCACCAGGGAGGAATCAGCCCCAGCATTTT. The encoded protein is CASSPGRNQPQHF.

The V call is TRBV19, the J call TRBJ1-4; D not resolved. Trimming shortened V by 3 bases and J by 0 bases, and 8 bases separated the two germline ends. The CDR3 has 15 amino acids. Germline V gene data show CDR1 as LNHDA and CDR2 as SQIVND (reference sequence). The DNA for the CDR3 is TGTGCCAGTAGTATTGGGCCAGCAACTAATGAAAAACTGTTTTTT. Protein product: CASSIGPATNEKLFF.

The chain links TRBV2 to TRBJ1-2, with D perhaps matching TRBD1 (6 bases). The CDR3 loop spans 16 amino acids. Trimming cost V 0 bases and J 4 bases, with 15 bases left between them. Germline CDR1 reads SNHLY; CDR2 reads FYNNEI. The CDR3 nucleotides read TGTGCCAGCAGTGAAGCGCTTTCACAGGGCCTCTATGGCTACACCTTC. It is translated as CASSEALSQGLYGYTF.

The chain couples TRBV5-1 to TRBJ1-6; no firm D call. Trimming removed 0 bases from V and 5 bases from J, with 0 bases in between. The germline CDR1 and CDR2 sequences are SGHRS and YFSETQ. The CDR3 sequence is 12 residues long. The CDR3 nucleotides read TGCGCCAGCAGCTTGGATAATTCACCCCTCCACTTT. Its translation is CASSLDNSPLHF.

J is TRBJ2-7 and V is TRBV12-5, with D unclear. CDR3 length equals 18 residues. Germline-derived CDR1 and CDR2 are LGHNT and FRNRAP. V lost 5 bases and J lost 3, with 26 bases in between. The CDR3 DNA reads as TGTGCTAGTGGTCCCTTAGCCATGGAAAGAAGGAACCTCTACGAGCAGTACTTC. Its translation: CASGPLAMERRNLYEQYF.

The chain couples TRBV28 to TRBJ2-7, with TRBD2 matching over 8 bases. With 5 bases clipped from V and 6 bases from J, the junction kept 6 bases outside the gene matches. CDR1 and CDR2 from the germline V gene are MDHEN and SYDVKM. There are 13 residues in the CDR3. The CDR3 reads CASSPPGTSEQYF. CDR3 coding DNA: TGTGCCAGCAGTCCGCCGGGGACTAGCGAGCAGTACTTC.

The genes are TRBV6-4 and TRBJ1-2; D call uncertain. The CDR3 spans 12 residues. The V end lost 2 bases, the J end lost 2 bases, and 3 bases lay between the germline ends. Germline V gene lookup returns CDR1 MRHNA and CDR2 SNTAGT. CDR3 nucleotides: TGTGCCAGCAGTGACAGAAACTATGGCTACACCTTC. Its protein product is CASSDRNYGYTF.

The CDR3 spells CASSYLGVRAGELFF. The CDR3 DNA sequence: TGTGCCAGCAGTTACTTGGGAGTTAGGGCCGGGGAGCTGTTTTTT. V and J are TRBV6-5 and TRBJ2-2; the D gene is possibly TRBD2 (5 bases). Trimming stripped 1 base from V and 6 bases from J, with 12 bases between. The V gene's germline CDR1 is MNHEY and CDR2 SVGAGI. The CDR3 is 15 amino acids.

The chain couples TRBV29-1 to TRBJ2-7; TRBD2 agrees at 7 bases. This CDR3 has 13 amino acids. CDR1 is SQVTM and CDR2 is ANQGSEA in the germline V gene. The trim removed 7 bases at V and 2 bases at J, leaving 8 bases unmatched. The CDR3 sequence is CSAGPGGTYEQYF. In DNA, the CDR3 is TGCAGCGCCGGACCCGGGGGGACCTACGAGCAGTACTTC.

The chain combines TRBV6-1 with TRBJ1-2; maybe TRBD1 (5 bases). The CDR3 consists of 15 residues. Per germline, CDR1 MNHNS and CDR2 SASEGT. V lost 6 bases and J lost 4, with 18 bases in between. The CDR3 nucleotides are TGTGCCAGCAGACTTGCTATGGGGACGGGCTATGGCTACACCTTC. As protein: CASRLAMGTGYGYTF.

The rearrangement uses TRBV28 and TRBJ1-3, with TRBD1 as a possible D gene (5 bases). The germline V gene encodes CDR1 MDHEN and CDR2 SYDVKM. CDR3 length equals 16 residues. V lost 2 bases and J 0 bases, leaving 11 bases between the germline ends. The CDR3 reads CASSLISGISGNTIYF. The CDR3 DNA reads as TGTGCCAGCAGTTTAATCTCAGGGATCTCTGGAAACACCATATATTTT.

The chain carries TRBV28 and TRBJ2-1; tentatively, D is TRBD1 (7 bases). The germline CDR1 and CDR2 sequences are MDHEN and SYDVKM. The V gene lost 4 bases and the J gene lost 10 bases, with 26 bases spanning the gap. CDR3 length: 17 residues. CDR3 region: CASSSRTGRAGYREQFF. The CDR3 bases are TGTGCCAGCAGTTCCCGGACAGGACGGGCGGGATATCGAGAGCAGTTCTTC.

V is TRBV28 and J is TRBJ1-2; TRBD1 agrees at 8 bases. The CDR3 extends over 13 amino acids. J lost 5 bases, V lost 8 bases, and 7 bases had no gene match. Germline V gene sequence: CDR1 MDHEN, CDR2 SYDVKM. The CDR3 coding sequence is TGTGCCAGCCAAGGACAGGGCGGGTATGGCTACACCTTC. This codes for CASQGQGGYGYTF.

The chain recombines TRBV28 with TRBJ2-7, with 8 bases lining up with TRBD1. The trim removed 8 bases at V and 0 bases at J, leaving 6 bases unmatched. The CDR3 loop spans 14 amino acids. CDR1 is MDHEN, CDR2 SYDVKM, per germline. This CDR3 reads CASHTGGSSYEQYF. CDR3 DNA sequence: TGTGCCAGCCATACAGGGGGATCCTCCTACGAGCAGTACTTC.

The gene calls are TRBV20-1 and TRBJ1-5; no clear D. Germline CDR1 is DFQATT and CDR2 is SNEGSKA (reference sequence). Between the trimmed V and J ends, which lost 3 bases and 5 bases, there was a span of 5 bases. CDR3 length: 11 amino acids. This CDR3 is CSASSHQPQHF. The CDR3, as DNA: TGCAGTGCTAGTTCTCATCAGCCCCAGCATTTT.

The chain is built from TRBV7-6 and TRBJ2-3; TRBD2 matches at 11 bases. The CDR3 totals 19 residues. V trimming: 5 bases; J trimming: 0 bases; junction bases outside the gene matches: 13. Germline V CDR1 and CDR2: SGHVS, FNYEAQ. This chain's CDR3 is CASSPNPSGRWSSTDTQYF. The CDR3 DNA sequence: TGTGCCAGCAGCCCTAACCCTAGCGGGAGGTGGTCTAGCACAGATACGCAGTATTTT.